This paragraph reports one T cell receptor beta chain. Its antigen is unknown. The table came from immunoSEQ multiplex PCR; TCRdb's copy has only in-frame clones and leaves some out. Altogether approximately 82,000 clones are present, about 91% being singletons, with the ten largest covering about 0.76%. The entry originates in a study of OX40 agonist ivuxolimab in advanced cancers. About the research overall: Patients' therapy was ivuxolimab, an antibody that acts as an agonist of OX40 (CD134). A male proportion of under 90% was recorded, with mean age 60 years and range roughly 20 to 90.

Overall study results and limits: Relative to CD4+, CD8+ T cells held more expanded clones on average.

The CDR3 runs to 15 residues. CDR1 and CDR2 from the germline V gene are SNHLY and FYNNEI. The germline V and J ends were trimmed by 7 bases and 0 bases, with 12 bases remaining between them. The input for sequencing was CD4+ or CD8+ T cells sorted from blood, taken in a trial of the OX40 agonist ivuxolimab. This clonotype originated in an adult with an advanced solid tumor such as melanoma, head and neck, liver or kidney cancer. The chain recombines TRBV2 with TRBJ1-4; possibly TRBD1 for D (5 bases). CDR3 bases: TGTGCCAGCAATGCCAGGGTTGCAACTAATGAAAAACTGTTTTTT. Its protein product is CASNARVATNEKLFF.